This T cell receptor beta chain comes out of a study of spatial heterogeneity in lung cancer. The CDR3 is made up of 13 amino acids. Trimming stripped 6 bases from V and 5 bases from J, with 11 bases between. Germline assignment: CDR1 MNHNY and CDR2 SVGAGI (reference sequence). From the 5' RACE reads, TCRdb called clonotypes with MiXCR, one entry per CDR3 protein. The table includes around 100,000 distinct CDR3 sequences, approximately 4.4% detected once. The time point: sample taken at primary tumor resection. Study-wide results and caveats: It was found that expanded intratumoral alpha and beta TCR counts tracked tumor mutation counts.

In this sample, this clonotype turned up many times. Antigen: not known. The sequence derives from a male donor with early-stage non-small cell lung cancer. V and J are TRBV6-6 and TRBJ1-5; no reliable D call. Sequencing was performed on lung tumor tissue, taken at surgery. CDR3 protein: CASSQTQHQPQHF. The CDR3 coding sequence is TGTGCCAGCAGCCAGACCCAGCATCAGCCCCAGCATTTT.